The 30 T cell receptor beta chains below come from one sample, sequenced in a study of T cells and copy number aberrations in small-cell lung cancer. Profiled with immunoSEQ multiplex PCR; TCRdb holds only in-frame clones, not every one. Of a few hundred clones in the sample, less than 85% are singletons; the top ten hold approximately 8.7%. Sequenced input: tumor tissue. These receptors were obtained from a woman in her sixties or seventies with small cell lung cancer.

This clone was observed a few times. The chain joins TRBV15 to TRBJ2-7, with 12 positions matching TRBD1. From germline, CDR1 is LNHNV and CDR2 YYDKDF (reference sequence). CDR3 length equals 16 residues. J lost 5 bases, V lost 1 base, and 6 bases had no gene match. The CDR3 DNA reads as TGTGCCACCAGCAGAGGGTGGGGACAGGGGGCCAACGAGCAGTACTTC. Protein product: CATSRGWGQGANEQYF.

The chain joins TRBV7-2 to TRBJ2-5; D is unresolved. Germline values: CDR1 SGHTA, CDR2 FQGNSA. The V and J ends lost 2 bases and 5 bases respectively, with 9 bases between them. The CDR3 runs to 13 residues. The DNA for the CDR3 is TGTGCCAGCAGCTTATGGTCGGTGGAGACCCAGTACTTC. It translates to CASSLWSVETQYF.

This clone was observed a single time. The chain recombines TRBV6-6 with TRBJ2-2, with 8 bases lining up with TRBD1. The germline CDR1 and CDR2 sequences are MNHNY and SVGAGI (reference sequence). V lost 5 bases to trimming and J lost 4 bases; unmatched junction nucleotides: 0. The CDR3 consists of 13 residues. CDR3 region: CASSGQGTGELFF. CDR3 nucleotide sequence: TGTGCCAGCAGTGGACAGGGCACCGGGGAGCTGTTTTTT.

This clone was seen only once. Relative to the germline gene, one junction end is altered; a read error may explain this. This same CDR3 is encoded by further DNA sequences in the sample. V and J are TRBV5-1 and TRBJ2-7, with 8 positions matching TRBD1. CDR3 size: 15 residues. Per the germline V gene, CDR1 is SGHRS and CDR2 is YFSETQ. In DNA, the CDR3 is TGCGCCAGCAGCTGGACCGGGACAGGAACCTATGAGCAGTACTTC. Translation gives CASSWTGTGTYEQYF.

This chain uses TRBV5-1 with TRBJ2-7, with 8 bases that match TRBD1. The CDR3 contains 17 residues. The trim removed 0 bases at V and 1 base at J, leaving 9 bases unmatched. The germline gives CDR1 SGHRS, CDR2 YFSETQ. The CDR3 DNA reads TGCGCCAGCAGCTTGGTAGCCGGACAGGGAAAGTCCTACGAGCAGTACTTC. Protein sequence: CASSLVAGQGKSYEQYF.

This clone was observed a handful of times. The rearrangement links TRBV13 to TRBJ2-2, with TRBD2 identical over 10 bases. J was trimmed by 5 bases and V by 6 bases; bases with no gene match: 12. The CDR3 is 17 amino acids. The germline CDR1 and CDR2 sequences are PRHDT and FYEKMQ (reference sequence). In DNA form, the CDR3 reads TGTGCCAGCAGTCCTTTGAATCTAGCGGGAGATACCGGGGAGCTGTTTTTT. It translates to CASSPLNLAGDTGELFF.

V gene TRBV9 combines with J gene TRBJ2-3; D unclear. The CDR3 is made up of 17 amino acids. Germline V gene sequence: CDR1 SGDLS, CDR2 YYNGEE. V shed 0 bases and J shed 1 base, with 15 bases lying between them. CDR3: CASSVATVGGGTDTQYF. The CDR3 coding sequence is TGTGCCAGCAGCGTAGCTACCGTGGGTGGTGGCACAGATACGCAGTATTTT.

The rearrangement uses TRBV6-6 and TRBJ2-5; TRBD1 agrees at 8 bases. Per the germline V gene, CDR1 is MNHNY and CDR2 is SVGAGI (reference sequence). The trim removed 6 bases at V and 4 bases at J, leaving 10 bases unmatched. CDR3 length equals 15 residues. CDR3 nucleotides: TGTGCCAGCAGACGCGGACAGGGATTTCTAGAGACCCAGTACTTC. This encodes CASRRGQGFLETQYF.

V is TRBV30 and J is TRBJ2-6; tentative D call: TRBD1 (6 bases). There are 15 residues in the CDR3. V lost 2 bases and J lost 0, with 8 bases in between. CDR1 and CDR2 (germline): GTSNPN, SVGIG (reference sequence). The CDR3 here is CAWSTTGSGANVLTF. CDR3 sequence (DNA): TGTGCCTGGAGTACGACAGGCTCTGGGGCCAACGTCCTGACTTTC.

In DNA form, the CDR3 reads TGCGCCAGCAGTCCAGCGGTTTTAGAGACCCAGTACTTC. This sequence encodes CASSPAVLETQYF. The V and J genes are TRBV10-1 and TRBJ2-5; D is perhaps TRBD2 (5 bases). There are 13 residues in the CDR3. The V end was cut by 5 bases, the J end by 4 bases, with 11 bases between. Germline V lookup: CDR1 WNHNN, CDR2 SYGVQD (reference sequence).

This clone was seen only once. The chain couples TRBV5-1 to TRBJ1-3; TRBD1 matches 8 bases. This CDR3 is 15 amino acids long. Per germline, CDR1 SGHRS and CDR2 YFSETQ. V was pared by 0 bases and J by 5 bases, with 4 bases of the junction left unmatched. The CDR3 loop reads CASSLGTGSRNTIYF. CDR3 nucleotide sequence: TGCGCCAGCAGCTTGGGGACAGGGAGTAGAAACACCATATATTTT.

This chain connects TRBV6-5 to TRBJ1-1; D is uncertain. Germline V gene data show CDR1 as MNHEY and CDR2 as SVGAGI. V dropped 5 bases and J dropped 7 bases, with 8 bases sitting between them. The CDR3 runs 11 residues. Written as DNA, the CDR3 is TGTGCCAGCAGTGGAGGGAGTGAAGCTTTCTTT. This translates into CASSGGSEAFF.

The rearrangement links TRBV7-6 to TRBJ1-5; D uncertain. Germline CDR1 and CDR2: SGHVS and FNYEAQ. Trimming took 1 base from V and 3 from J, leaving 22 bases between them. The CDR3 consists of 19 residues. This CDR3 reads CASSLEDELVQGPNQPQHF. The CDR3, as DNA: TGTGCCAGCAGCTTAGAGGACGAACTGGTCCAAGGGCCCAATCAGCCCCAGCATTTT.

This clone was seen more than once but under ten times. The chain uses TRBV5-1 and TRBJ2-5; D is unresolved. CDR3 length: 13 amino acids. Germline V CDR1 and CDR2: SGHRS, YFSETQ. Trimming shortened V by 4 bases and J by 1 base, and 8 bases separated the two germline ends. The CDR3 nucleotides are TGCGCCAGCAGCACTACAATCCAAGAGACCCAGTACTTC. Translation gives CASSTTIQETQYF.

This clone came up once. CDR3 nucleotide sequence: TGTGCCAGCAGCCATTCCGACAGGCCCACCGGGGAGCTGTTTTTT. Residues: CASSHSDRPTGELFF. The V gene is TRBV16, the J gene TRBJ2-2; D is possibly TRBD1 (6 bases). The CDR3 contains 15 residues. The germline CDR1 and CDR2 sequences are KGHSY and FQNENV. The ends were cut back, 3 bases at V and 4 bases at J, with 12 bases in the middle.

This chain links TRBV28 with TRBJ1-1; the D gene is possibly TRBD1 (5 bases). This CDR3 contains 13 residues. Trimming shortened V by 5 bases and J by 2 bases, and 9 bases separated the two germline ends. Germline V gene lookup returns CDR1 MDHEN and CDR2 SYDVKM. Here the CDR3 reads CASSEGINTEAFF. CDR3 bases: TGTGCCAGCAGTGAGGGGATAAACACTGAAGCTTTCTTT.

This clone has only one observation. This chain links TRBV28 with TRBJ1-5; D not resolved. V was trimmed by 3 bases and J by 5 bases, leaving 2 bases between them. The CDR3 length is 11 residues. In germline, CDR1 is MDHEN, CDR2 SYDVKM. CDR3 sequence: CASSFHQPQHF. The CDR3 DNA reads as TGTGCCAGCAGTTTCCATCAGCCCCAGCATTTT.

The gene calls are TRBV2 and TRBJ1-2; possibly TRBD1 for D (5 bases). Germline V gives CDR1 SNHLY, CDR2 FYNNEI. V was cut by 8 bases and J by 4 bases, with 11 bases left in between. This CDR3 region has 12 residues. The CDR3 spells CASDRDSYGYTF. The DNA for the CDR3 is TGTGCCAGCGACCGAGACAGCTATGGCTACACCTTC.

A few counts support this clone. The chain couples TRBV5-1 to TRBJ2-7, with 7 bases lining up with TRBD1. This CDR3 contains 12 residues. Germline CDR1 SGHRS, CDR2 YFSETQ. Unmatched junction bases numbered 3, after V lost 4 bases and J lost 5 bases. CDR3 region: CASSVTGNEQYF. CDR3 nucleotides: TGCGCCAGCAGCGTGACAGGGAACGAGCAGTACTTC. The whole variable domain, remainder taken from reference TRBV5-1 and TRBJ2-7, is KAGVTQTPRYLIKTRGQQVTLSCSPISGHRSVSWYQQTPGQGLQFLFEYFSETQRNKGNFPGRFSGRQFSNSRSEMNVSTLELGDSALYLCASSVTGNEQYFGPGTRLTVT.

This clone was seen only a few times. V gene TRBV11-2 combines with J gene TRBJ1-1, with TRBD1 matching 10 bases. V gave up 5 bases and J gave up 7 bases; unmatched junction bases: 4. Looked up from germline, CDR1 is SGHAT and CDR2 is FQNNGV. CDR3 length equals 13 residues. CDR3 coding DNA: TGTGCCAGCAGCCTAGGACAGGGGGATGAAGCTTTCTTT. Amino acids: CASSLGQGDEAFF.

This clone is a singleton in its sample. This rearrangement joins TRBV6-5 to TRBJ2-1; 8 nucleotides match TRBD1. Germline V gives CDR1 MNHEY, CDR2 SVGAGI. This CDR3 has 15 residues. V shed 4 bases and J 5 bases; nucleotides not matched to a gene: 7. This CDR3 reads CASSSWTGLNNEQFF. Written as DNA, the CDR3 is TGTGCCAGCAGTTCCTGGACAGGGCTTAACAATGAGCAGTTCTTC.

The chain combines TRBV7-9 with TRBJ1-1, with 8 bases identical to TRBD1. Trimming at V came to 5 bases and at J to 0 bases, leaving 5 bases not matched to a gene. Germline CDR1 and CDR2: SEHNR and FQNEAQ (reference sequence). The CDR3 length is 15 residues. The CDR3 DNA reads TGTGCCAGCAGCGCAGGGGGCCGTATGAACACTGAAGCTTTCTTT. Translation: CASSAGGRMNTEAFF.

CDR3 in amino acids: CASSLDTGGELFF. The CDR3 DNA sequence: TGTGCCAGCAGCCTGGATACGGGCGGGGAGCTGTTTTTT. The rearrangement joins TRBV7-6 to TRBJ2-2; D gene unclear. The germline V gene has CDR1 SGHVS and CDR2 FNYEAQ. The CDR3 has 13 amino acids. Trimming cost V 5 bases and J 7 bases, with 11 bases left between them.

This sequence joins TRBV7-9 and TRBJ1-6, with 8 bases fitting TRBD1. The CDR3 totals 14 residues. Trimming at V came to 5 bases and at J to 7 bases, leaving 4 bases not matched to a gene. Per the germline V gene, CDR1 is SEHNR and CDR2 is FQNEAQ (reference sequence). CDR3 amino acids: CASSRDRQNSPLHF. The CDR3 DNA sequence: TGTGCCAGCAGCCGGGACAGGCAAAATTCACCCCTCCACTTT.

The chain employs TRBV5-4 and TRBJ1-3; 11 positions agree with TRBD1. This CDR3 is built from 17 residues. Germline-derived CDR1 and CDR2 are SGHNT and YYREEE (reference sequence). V lost 0 bases and J lost 3; bases outside the gene matches: 5. The CDR3 sequence is CASSLGGQGAFGNTIYF. CDR3 DNA sequence: TGTGCCAGCAGCTTGGGAGGACAGGGGGCGTTTGGAAACACCATATATTTT.

The gene calls are TRBV6-5 and TRBJ2-2, with a possible D match to TRBD1 (5 bases). The germline V gene encodes CDR1 MNHEY and CDR2 SVGAGI. This CDR3 contains 14 residues. V lost 10 bases and J lost 5, with 17 bases in between. In DNA, the CDR3 is TGTGCCACAAAACAGGTGGCTGGGACCGGGGAGCTGTTTTTT. It is translated as CATKQVAGTGELFF.

The J gene is TRBJ2-7, the V gene TRBV5-1; D remains unclear. CDR3 length: 14 amino acids. CDR1 is SGHRS, CDR2 YFSETQ, per germline. Trimming cost V 4 bases and J 0 bases, with 11 bases left between them. This CDR3 reads CASSPTVLSYEQYF. The CDR3 bases are TGCGCCAGCAGCCCGACTGTGCTCTCCTACGAGCAGTACTTC.

The V and J genes are TRBV7-9 and TRBJ1-1; no clear D gene. CDR1 is SEHNR and CDR2 is FQNEAQ in the germline V gene (reference sequence). The CDR3 extends over 15 amino acids. V was pared by 5 bases and J by 0 bases, with 13 bases between. The CDR3 nucleotides read TGTGCCAGCAGCCCACCGGGCTTCATGAACACTGAAGCTTTCTTT. Its protein is CASSPPGFMNTEAFF.

The V call is TRBV2, the J call TRBJ2-1, with TRBD1 identical over 10 bases. This CDR3 region has 14 residues. The germline CDR1 and CDR2 sequences are SNHLY and FYNNEI. The V gene end was trimmed by 8 bases and the J gene end by 8 bases; junction bases not matched to a gene: 9. The CDR3 region is CASVRQGALHEQFF. DNA of the CDR3: TGTGCCAGCGTTCGACAGGGGGCGCTGCATGAGCAGTTCTTC.

V gene TRBV5-1 combines with J gene TRBJ1-1; D gene uncertain. CDR1 and CDR2 (germline): SGHRS, YFSETQ. V gave up 3 bases and J gave up 5 bases, with 14 bases separating them. The CDR3 is made up of 14 amino acids. CDR3 loop: CASSSGPLATEAFF. CDR3 DNA sequence: TGCGCCAGCAGCTCCGGACCACTGGCTACTGAAGCTTTCTTT.